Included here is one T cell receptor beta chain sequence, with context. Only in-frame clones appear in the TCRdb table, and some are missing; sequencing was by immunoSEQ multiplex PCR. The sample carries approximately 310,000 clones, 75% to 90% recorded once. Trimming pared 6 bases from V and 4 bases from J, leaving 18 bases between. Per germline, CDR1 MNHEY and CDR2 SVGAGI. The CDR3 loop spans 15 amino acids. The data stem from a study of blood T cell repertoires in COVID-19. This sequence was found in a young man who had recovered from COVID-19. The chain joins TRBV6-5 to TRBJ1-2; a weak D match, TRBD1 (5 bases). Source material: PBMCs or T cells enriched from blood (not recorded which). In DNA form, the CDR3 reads TGTGCCAGCAGCTTCGCCCAGGACATTCGCTATGGCTACACCTTC. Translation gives CASSFAQDIRYGYTF.